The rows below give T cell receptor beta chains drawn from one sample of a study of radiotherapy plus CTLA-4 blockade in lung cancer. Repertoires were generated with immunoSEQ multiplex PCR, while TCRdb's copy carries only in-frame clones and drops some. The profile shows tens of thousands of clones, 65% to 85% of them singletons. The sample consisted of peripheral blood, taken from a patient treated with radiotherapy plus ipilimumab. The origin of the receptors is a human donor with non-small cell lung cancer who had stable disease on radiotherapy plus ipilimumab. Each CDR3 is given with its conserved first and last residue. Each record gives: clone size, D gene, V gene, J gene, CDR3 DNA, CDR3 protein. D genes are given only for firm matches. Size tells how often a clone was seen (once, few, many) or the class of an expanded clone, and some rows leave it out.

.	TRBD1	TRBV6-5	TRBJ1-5	TGTGCCAGCAGCCCCGGACAGGCACGCGAACAGCCCCAGCATTTT	CASSPGQAREQPQHF
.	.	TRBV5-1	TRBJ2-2	TGCGCCAGCAGCCCCCGGACTGACTACACCGGGGAGCTGTTTTTT	CASSPRTDYTGELFF
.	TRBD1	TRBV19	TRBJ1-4	TGTGCCAGTTCCGAAACAGGGGTTTTTAATGAAAAACTGTTTTTT	CASSETGVFNEKLFF
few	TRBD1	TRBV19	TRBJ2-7	TGTGCCAGTAGTATCGACAGGGTCAGCTCCTACGAGCAGTACTTC	CASSIDRVSSYEQYF
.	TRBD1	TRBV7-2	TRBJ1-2	TGTGCCAGCAGCGGAGAGACAGGGGGCGTCGGCTATGGCTACACCTTC	CASSGETGGVGYGYTF
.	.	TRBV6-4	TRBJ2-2	TGTGCCAGCAGTGTAGGGGTGAACACCGGGGAGCTGTTTTTT	CASSVGVNTGELFF
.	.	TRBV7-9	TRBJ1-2	TGTGCCAGCAGCTTAGTGGGGTTTGACTATGGCTACACCTTC	CASSLVGFDYGYTF
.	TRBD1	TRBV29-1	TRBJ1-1	TGCAGCGTTGAACATACCAGGGGGGGATGGAACACTGAAGCTTTCTTT	CSVEHTRGGWNTEAFF
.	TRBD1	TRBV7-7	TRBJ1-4	TGTGCCAGCAGCTTAGGGACAGGGCGAGGTGAAAAACTGTTTTTT	CASSLGTGRGEKLFF
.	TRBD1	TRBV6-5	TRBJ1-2	TGTGCCAGCAGTTCCCAGGGGGCTGATGGCTACACCTTC	CASSSQGADGYTF
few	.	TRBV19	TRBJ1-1	TGTGCCAGTAGTATAGTCCTGGGAGGAGTTGAAGCTTTCTTT	CASSIVLGGVEAFF
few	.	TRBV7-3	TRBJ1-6	TGTGCCAGCAGCGAGAGGGAGCAGGGGAATTCACCCCTCCACTTT	CASSEREQGNSPLHF
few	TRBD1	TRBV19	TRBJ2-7	TGTGCCAGTAGTCCCCTCCCTTGGACAGGGACGAACGAGCAGTACTTC	CASSPLPWTGTNEQYF
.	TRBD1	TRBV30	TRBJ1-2	TGTGCCTGGAGTGTAGCACAGGGGGACGAGTATGGCTACACCTTC	CAWSVAQGDEYGYTF
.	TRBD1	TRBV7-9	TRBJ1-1	TGTGCCAGCAGCTCCGGACAGGGTGAGGACACTGAAGCTTTCTTT	CASSSGQGEDTEAFF
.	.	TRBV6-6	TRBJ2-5	TGTGCCAGCAGCGACCCAGCTAGGGGAACACAAGAGACCCAGTACTTC	CASSDPARGTQETQYF
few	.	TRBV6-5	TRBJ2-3	TGTGCCAGCAGTTCCTCAGGTGGGGGGGGCGTAGATACGCAGTATTTT	CASSSSGGGGVDTQYF
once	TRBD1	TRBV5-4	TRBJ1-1	TGTGCCAGCAGCCTACCGACAGGGGAGTACACTGAAGCTTTCTTT	CASSLPTGEYTEAFF
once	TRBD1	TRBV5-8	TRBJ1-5	TGTGCCAGCAGCCAACCGGGACAGGGAGGTTATAGCAATCAGCCCCAGCATTTT	CASSQPGQGGYSNQPQHF
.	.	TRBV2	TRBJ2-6	TGTGCCAGCAGTGACGGACAGTCTCGCTCTGGGGCCAACGTCCTGACTTTC	CASSDGQSRSGANVLTF
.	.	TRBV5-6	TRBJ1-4	TGTGCCAGCAGCTTGGGCCTGATTAATGAAAAACTGTTTTTT	CASSLGLINEKLFF
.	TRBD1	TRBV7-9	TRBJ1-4	TGTGCCAGCAGCCCCCCAGGGGGGGGACAGGGGGAAAAACTGTTTTTT	CASSPPGGGQGEKLFF
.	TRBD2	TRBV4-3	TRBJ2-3	TGCGCCAGCAGCCAAGTTGGGTCGAGCGGGGGAGCAGATACGCAGTATTTT	CASSQVGSSGGADTQYF